This T cell receptor (beta chain) appears in the sequencing data of a study of a mutant IDH1 vaccine in newly diagnosed glioma (TCRdb year 2021). Context from the whole study: Vaccination began 4-6 weeks after radiotherapy alone, or alongside temozolomide cycles in the chemotherapy-containing groups. Of the roughly 34 treated patients, approximately 62% were male and around 38% were female, and a mean age of approximately 40 years was recorded. Before enrollment, most patients had been given radiochemotherapy with temozolomide as standard therapy, while the rest had received either radiotherapy alone or temozolomide alone. The week-35 safety follow-up was designated visit V12, and the week-47 end of study was designated visit V13. Peripheral blood samples were drawn at six visits, namely V03 (baseline), V05, V07, V10, V12 and V13. Longitudinal TCRB deep sequencing was performed for roughly 25 treated patients wherever samples were available for exploratory analyses. The full study reports these points: Selection of PBMC samples for TCRB deep sequencing was based on availability. Pseudoprogression appeared unrelated to alterations in the top peripheral T cell clonotypes detected by TCRB sequencing. Vaccine-induced immune responses across multiple MHC alleles were detected in approximately 93% of patients. It was noted by the authors that analyses of patient blood samples could not be reproduced owing to sample limitations.

The time point label corresponds to: week 35, safety follow-up. Each vaccine dose was 300 ug of a 20-mer mutant IDH1 peptide in Montanide, given subcutaneously with topical imiquimod. Eight vaccinations were administered to patients in weeks 1, 3, 5, 7, 11, 15, 19 and 23, corresponding to visits V03 through V10. Newly diagnosed WHO grade 3 or 4 IDH1-mutant astrocytomas showing loss of nuclear ATRX were present in the donors. The samples were drawn from NOA16, a multicentre, single-arm, open-label phase I trial in Germany that tested a mutant IDH1 peptide vaccine in humans for the first time. Genomic DNA for TCRB sequencing was isolated from EDTA blood with the DNeasy Blood and Tissue Kit. A word on this clone: Its antigen is currently not known. One base away there is no much larger clone; base qualities are not given.

The library was obtained by the immunoSEQ multiplex PCR assay. Following the manufacturer's protocol, the hsTCRB Kit was used to amplify rearranged TCR beta chain sequences. TCRB libraries were sequenced on an Illumina MiSeq. Regarding the original processing steps: The proprietary platform of the kit vendor was used for demultiplexing, trimming and gene mapping. Not all clones reach the TCRdb copy of this immuneACCESS table, which keeps in-frame sequences only. Checked studies attribute under half of the gap to unresolved V genes and leave the rest unexplained. From that table come the V and J calls and clone size; the DNA was used to work out D and trimming. The sample table shows about 69,000 clones, and more than 85% are seen once. 2% to 2.5% of the sample belongs to the ten largest clones. This receptor was identified in a man under 40 with glioma. The sample in question was PBMCs, obtained from a glioma patient whose treatment included an IDH1 peptide vaccine.

The bases are TGTGCCAGCAGCTTAGCGCCCCTTTCTAGCGGGGGCCGGTACCAAGAGACCCAGTACTTC. Protein translation: CASSLAPLSSGGRYQETQYF. In this chain, TRBV7-2 is recombined with TRBJ2-5; 10 central nucleotides agree with TRBD2. The CDR1 and CDR2 encoded by the germline V gene are SGHTA and FQGNSA. Germline trimming: 0 bases from V, 0 bases from J; junction bases outside gene matches: 13. The CDR3 measures 20 amino acids from cysteine to phenylalanine. Only the CDR3 portion is preserved as DNA: 60 bases, with reading frame beginning at the first base.